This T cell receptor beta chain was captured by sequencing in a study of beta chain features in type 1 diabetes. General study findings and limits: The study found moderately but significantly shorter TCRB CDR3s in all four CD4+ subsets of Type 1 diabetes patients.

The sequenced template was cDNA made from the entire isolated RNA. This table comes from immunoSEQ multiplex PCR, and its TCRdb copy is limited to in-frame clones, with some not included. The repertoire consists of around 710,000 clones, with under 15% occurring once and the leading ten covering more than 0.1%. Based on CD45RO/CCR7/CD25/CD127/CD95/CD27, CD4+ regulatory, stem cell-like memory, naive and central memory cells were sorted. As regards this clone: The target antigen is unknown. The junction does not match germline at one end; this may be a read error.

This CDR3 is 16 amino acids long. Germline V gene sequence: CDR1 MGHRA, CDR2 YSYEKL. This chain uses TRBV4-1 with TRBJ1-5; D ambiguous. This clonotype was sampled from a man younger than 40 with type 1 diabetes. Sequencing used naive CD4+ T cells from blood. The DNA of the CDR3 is TGTGCCAGCAGCCAAGATAGCACGGTTAGCAATCAGCCCCAGCATTTT. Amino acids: CASSQDSTVSNQPQHF.